This passage covers 21 T cell receptor beta chains from one sample sequenced in a study of tumour-infiltrating T cells in Burkitt lymphoma (dated by TCRdb to the early 2020s). The library was produced with the immunoSEQ multiplex PCR assay. Here the immuneACCESS table is served through TCRdb, limited to in-frame sequences with V and J called. Missing clones are a known gap in these copies; in checked studies unresolved V genes cover under half, and the rest lacks a known reason. Counted in this sample were 1,500 to 2,000 clones; around an eighth of them appeared once. The top ten constitute 7.3% of the sample. What was sequenced was tumor tissue. These receptors all stem from a human donor with Burkitt lymphoma.

This clone was observed a few times. V usage is TRBV30 and J usage is TRBJ2-7; D ambiguous. Trimming removed 1 base at V and 1 base at J, with 8 bases between. Looked up from germline, CDR1 is GTSNPN and CDR2 is SVGIG (reference sequence). The CDR3 sequence is 13 residues long. CDR3 in amino acids: CAWSGNTSYEQYF. The CDR3 DNA is TGTGCCTGGAGTGGGAACACGTCCTACGAGCAGTACTTC.

This clone was observed a few times. The chain recombines TRBV19 with TRBJ1-2; D is unclear. Germline V gene lookup returns CDR1 LNHDA and CDR2 SQIVND (reference sequence). The CDR3 spans 15 residues. V lost 0 bases, J lost 3 bases, and 11 bases lay in between. The CDR3 spells CASSIDRSRYYGYTF. CDR3 nucleotide sequence: TGTGCCAGTAGTATAGATCGCAGCCGCTACTATGGCTACACCTTC.

The rearrangement uses TRBV4-3 and TRBJ2-1; 8 bases are shared with TRBD2. Looked up from germline, CDR1 is LGHNA and CDR2 is YSLEER. Trimming cost V 2 bases and J 2 bases; bases outside gene matches: 2. The CDR3 contains 15 residues. The CDR3 DNA sequence: TGCGCCAGCAGCCAATCGGGGGGGCCCTACAATGAGCAGTTCTTC. Amino acid sequence: CASSQSGGPYNEQFF.

The sample holds a few counts of this clone. This chain links TRBV27 with TRBJ2-1; 10 positions match TRBD2. Trimming removed 6 bases from V and 7 bases from J; junction bases left unmatched: 9. The CDR3 is 15 residues long. Germline values: CDR1 MNHEY, CDR2 SMNVEV (reference sequence). In DNA, the CDR3 is TGTGCCAGCAGCTCCGGGACTAGCGATCCAAATGAGCAGTTCTTC. Amino acids: CASSSGTSDPNEQFF.

This clone has more than one count but fewer than ten. The chain uses TRBV7-9 and TRBJ1-5; D gene unclear. The CDR3 is 14 amino acids. Per the germline V gene, CDR1 is SEHNR and CDR2 is FQNEAQ (reference sequence). Deletions cut 1 base from V and 3 bases from J, with 7 bases between. The CDR3: CASSLGRTNQPQHF. CDR3 nucleotides: TGTGCCAGCAGCTTAGGGAGGACCAATCAGCCCCAGCATTTT.

The rearrangement links TRBV4-1 to TRBJ2-6; D uncertain. Germline lookup yields CDR1 MGHRA and CDR2 YSYEKL. The length of the CDR3 is 18 residues. With 1 base removed from V and 0 bases from J, the gap between germline ends came to 13 bases. The CDR3 loop reads CASSQGAQVPSGANVLTF. In DNA, the CDR3 is TGCGCCAGCAGCCAAGGAGCCCAGGTACCCTCTGGGGCCAACGTCCTGACTTTC.

This clone was counted only a few times. The CDR3 nucleotides are TGTGCCAGCAGTTTGACTAGCTCCTACGAGCAGTACTTC. Translated, it gives CASSLTSSYEQYF. The chain recombines TRBV2 with TRBJ2-7, with D possibly matching TRBD2 (6 bases). V gave up 5 bases and J gave up 0 bases, with 8 bases separating them. Germline-derived CDR1 and CDR2 are SNHLY and FYNNEI. The CDR3 is made up of 13 amino acids.

This clone turned up a few times. The rearrangement uses TRBV19 and TRBJ1-4; D is uncertain. Trimming shortened V by 6 bases and J by 8 bases, and 13 bases separated the two germline ends. The CDR3 sequence is 13 residues long. The germline V gene encodes CDR1 LNHDA and CDR2 SQIVND (reference sequence). Written as DNA, the CDR3 is TGTGCCAGTAGCCAAGCGTCTGGAGAAAAACTGTTTTTT. Translating it yields CASSQASGEKLFF. The full variable domain, completed using reference TRBV19 and TRBJ1-4, is DGGITQSPKYLFRKEGQNVTLSCEQNLNHDAMYWYRQDPGQGLRLIYYSQIVNDFQKGDIAEGYSVSREKKESFPLTVTSAQKNPTAFYLCASSQASGEKLFFGSGTQLSVL.

This clone was detected once. This chain joins TRBV5-1 and TRBJ1-1; TRBD1 might be the D (5 bases). Trimming took 0 bases from V and 3 from J, leaving 9 bases between them. The CDR3 extends over 14 amino acids. Germline-derived CDR1 and CDR2 are SGHRS and YFSETQ. The DNA of the CDR3 is TGCGCCAGCAGCTTGGGTCGGGGCTACACTGAAGCTTTCTTT. Protein sequence: CASSLGRGYTEAFF. The entire variable domain, with the rest obtained from reference TRBV5-1 and TRBJ1-1, is as follows: KAGVTQTPRYLIKTRGQQVTLSCSPISGHRSVSWYQQTPGQGLQFLFEYFSETQRNKGNFPGRFSGRQFSNSRSEMNVSTLELGDSALYLCASSLGRGYTEAFFGQGTRLTVV.

This clone was seen more than once but under ten times. J is TRBJ1-2 and V is TRBV4-2, with unresolved D. The CDR3 length is 15 residues. CDR1 and CDR2 from the germline V gene are LGHNA and YNFKEQ. V lost 0 bases and J lost 2, with 10 bases in between. This CDR3 reads CASSQDRSRNYGYTF. The CDR3 bases are TGTGCCAGCAGCCAAGATCGAAGTCGAAACTATGGCTACACCTTC.

This clone has just one count. The chain joins TRBV18 to TRBJ1-1, with 7 bases that match TRBD1. CDR3 size: 17 residues. Looked up from germline, CDR1 is KGHSH and CDR2 is LQKENI. V was pared by 4 bases and J by 1 base, with 12 bases of the junction left unmatched. Here the CDR3 DNA reads TGTGCCAGCTCACTTAACCCGCCGGGACAGAAGAACACTGAAGCTTTCTTT. This gives the protein CASSLNPPGQKNTEAFF.

This clone appeared a few times. The chain is built from TRBV27 and TRBJ1-6, with D unclear. V was shortened by 2 bases and J by 10 bases, with 9 bases between the two germline ends. The germline V gene encodes CDR1 MNHEY and CDR2 SMNVEV (reference sequence). The CDR3 totals 13 residues. The CDR3, as DNA: TGTGCCAGCAGTTTAGGGTTCGGGTCACCCCTCCACTTT. It yields the protein CASSLGFGSPLHF.

This clone was observed a handful of times. The chain uses TRBV5-6 and TRBJ2-7, with 14 bases aligning to TRBD2. CDR3 length: 15 amino acids. Looked up from germline, CDR1 is SGHDT and CDR2 is YYEEEE. After removal of 0 bases from V and 4 bases from J, the junction contained 0 bases not matched to a gene. The CDR3 coding sequence is TGTGCCAGCAGCTTGGGACTAGCGGGGGGGTACGAGCAGTACTTC. Translated, it gives CASSLGLAGGYEQYF.

This clone was seen a few times. At one end the junction does not follow the germline gene, possibly because of a read error. The V call is TRBV7-9, the J call TRBJ1-4; TRBD1 is a possible D gene (5 bases). The CDR3 consists of 12 residues. Germline V CDR1 and CDR2: SEHNR, FQNEAQ (reference sequence). The CDR3 protein is CANSQSGGKLFF. The CDR3 nucleotides are TGTGCCAACAGCCAGAGCGGGGGAAAACTGTTTTTT. Variable domain in full (rest from reference TRBV7-9 and TRBJ1-4): DTGVSQNPRHKITKRGQNVTFRCDPISEHNRLYWYRQTLGQGPEFLTYFQNEAQLEKSRLLSDRFSAERPKGSFSTLEIQRTEQGDSAMYLCANSQSGGKLFFGSGTQLSVL.

This clone has a handful of counts. The CDR3 is CASSPPFGTGPSHGSYNEQFF. CDR3 in DNA: TGTGCCAGCAGCCCGCCCTTTGGGACAGGGCCATCCCATGGCTCCTACAATGAGCAGTTCTTC. The gene calls are TRBV4-2 and TRBJ2-1, with 9 bases fitting TRBD1. V was clipped by 4 bases and J by 0 bases; unmatched bases: 19. This CDR3 comprises 21 residues. CDR1 is LGHNA, CDR2 YNFKEQ, per germline.

The chain joins TRBV7-9 to TRBJ1-6; D uncertain. CDR1 and CDR2 from the germline V gene are SEHNR and FQNEAQ (reference sequence). Trimming removed 1 base from V and 7 bases from J, with 11 bases in between. This CDR3 is built from 15 residues. Here the CDR3 reads CASSLEEAENSPLHF. The CDR3 nucleotides are TGTGCCAGCAGCTTAGAGGAGGCGGAGAATTCACCCCTCCACTTT.

This clone turned up a few times. The chain links TRBV6-1 to TRBJ2-7; 8 bases fit TRBD1. J gave up 4 bases and V 0 bases, and 11 bases lay outside the gene matches. Germline-derived CDR1 and CDR2 are MNHNS and SASEGT. The length of the CDR3 is 17 residues. Written as DNA, the CDR3 is TGTGCCAGCAGTGAAGCTGTAGGGACAGGAGACACTTACGAGCAGTACTTC. It is translated as CASSEAVGTGDTYEQYF.

This clone appeared a few times. The V and J genes are TRBV5-1 and TRBJ1-1; D is ambiguous. This CDR3 is 16 amino acids long. V lost 2 bases to trimming and J lost 6 bases, with 20 bases between them. CDR1 and CDR2 (germline): SGHRS, YFSETQ. This chain's CDR3 is CASSLTSGEGRSEAFF. The CDR3 DNA is TGCGCCAGCAGCTTAACGTCCGGGGAAGGACGCTCTGAAGCTTTCTTT.

J is TRBJ2-3 and V is TRBV7-8, with 14 positions matching TRBD2. The germline V gene encodes CDR1 SGHVS and CDR2 FQNEAQ. V lost 4 bases and J lost 6; bases outside the gene matches: 6. The CDR3 extends over 16 amino acids. The CDR3 loop is CASSSRLAGGPDTQYF. As DNA, the CDR3 is TGTGCCAGCAGCTCGAGACTAGCGGGGGGGCCTGATACGCAGTATTTT. The full variable domain, completed using reference TRBV7-8 and TRBJ2-3, is GAGVSQSPRYKVAKRGQDVALRCDPISGHVSLFWYQQALGQGPEFLTYFQNEAQLDKSGLPSDRFFAERPEGSVSTLKIQRTQQEDSAVYLCASSSRLAGGPDTQYFGPGTRLTVL.

The chain joins TRBV29-1 to TRBJ2-2; 7 bases agree with TRBD1. This CDR3 is built from 15 residues. Germline values: CDR1 SQVTM, CDR2 ANQGSEA. Trimming cost V 3 bases and J 3 bases; bases outside gene matches: 7. The CDR3 region has the DNA TGCAGCGTTGAGCGTACAGGGGTCTACACCGGGGAGCTGTTTTTT. Protein sequence: CSVERTGVYTGELFF.

This clone was picked up a small number of times. The rearrangement joins TRBV14 to TRBJ2-1; D is unresolved. Trimming took 4 bases from V and 4 from J, leaving 5 bases between them. The germline gives CDR1 SGHDN, CDR2 FVKESK. The length of the CDR3 is 12 residues. CDR3 bases: TGTGCCAGCAGCCTGGATTACAATGAGCAGTTCTTC. Encoded protein: CASSLDYNEQFF. Using reference TRBV14 and TRBJ2-1 for the parts outside the CDR3, the full variable domain is EAGVTQFPSHSVIEKGQTVTLRCDPISGHDNLYWYRRVMGKEIKFLLHFVKESKQDESGMPNNRFLAERTGGTYSTLKVQPAELEDSGVYFCASSLDYNEQFFGPGTRLTVL.